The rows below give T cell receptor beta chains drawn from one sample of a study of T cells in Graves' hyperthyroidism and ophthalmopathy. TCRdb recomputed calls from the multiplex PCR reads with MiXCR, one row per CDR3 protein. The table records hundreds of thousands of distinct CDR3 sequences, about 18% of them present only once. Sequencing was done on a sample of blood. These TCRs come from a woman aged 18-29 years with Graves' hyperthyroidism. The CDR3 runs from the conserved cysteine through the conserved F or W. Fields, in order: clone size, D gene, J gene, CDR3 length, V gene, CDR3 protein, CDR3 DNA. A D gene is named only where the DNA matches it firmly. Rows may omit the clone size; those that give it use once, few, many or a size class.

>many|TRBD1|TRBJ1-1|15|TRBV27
CASSPDRGLDTEAFF
TGTGCCAGCAGTCCCGACAGGGGGCTCGACACTGAAGCTTTCTTT
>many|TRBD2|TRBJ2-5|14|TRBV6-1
CASSELAGLETQYF
TGTGCCAGCAGTGAACTAGCGGGGTTGGAGACCCAGTACTTC
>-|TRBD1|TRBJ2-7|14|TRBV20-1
CSARRWDRAYEQYF
TGCAGTGCTAGGAGGTGGGACAGGGCATACGAGCAGTACTTC
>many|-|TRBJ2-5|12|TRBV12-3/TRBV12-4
CASTQGAVAQYF
TGTGCCAGCACCCAAGGGGCAGTCGCCCAGTACTTC
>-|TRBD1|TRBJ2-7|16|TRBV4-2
CASSQDAGTGLSEQYF
TGTGCCAGCAGCCAAGATGCCGGGACAGGGTTAAGCGAGCAGTACTTC
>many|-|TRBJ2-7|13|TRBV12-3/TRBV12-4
CASSPLGSYEQYF
TGTGCCAGCAGTCCTTTAGGTTCCTACGAGCAGTACTTC
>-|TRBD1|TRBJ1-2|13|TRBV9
CASSVGDRGGYTF
TGTGCCAGCAGCGTTGGCGACAGGGGTGGCTACACCTTC
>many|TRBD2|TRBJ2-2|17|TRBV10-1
CASSESSAGGHTGELFF
TGCGCCAGCAGTGAGTCTTCGGCGGGGGGACACACCGGGGAGCTGTTTTTT
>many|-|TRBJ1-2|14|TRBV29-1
CSVEDHQGRNGYTF
TGCAGCGTTGAAGATCACCAGGGACGGAATGGCTACACCTTC
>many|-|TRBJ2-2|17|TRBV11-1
CASSLGGHSRNTGELFF
TGTGCCAGCAGCTTAGGGGGACACAGCCGGAACACCGGGGAGCTGTTTTTT
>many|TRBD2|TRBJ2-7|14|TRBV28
CASSFSGGAIEQYF
TGTGCCAGCAGCTTTAGCGGGGGGGCGATCGAGCAGTACTTC
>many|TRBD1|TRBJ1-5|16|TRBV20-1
CSASHGTGSRNQPQHF
TGCAGTGCTAGCCACGGGACAGGGAGTAGAAATCAGCCCCAGCATTTT
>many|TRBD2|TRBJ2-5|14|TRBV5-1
CASSPYSGEETQYF
TGCGCCAGCAGCCCCTATAGCGGGGAAGAGACCCAGTACTTC
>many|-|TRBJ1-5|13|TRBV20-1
CSARDRADGPQHF
TGCAGTGCTAGAGATAGGGCGGACGGGCCCCAGCATTTT
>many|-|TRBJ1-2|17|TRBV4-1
CASSPSGKTGAVHGYTF
TGCGCCAGCAGCCCAAGCGGCAAAACAGGTGCGGTGCATGGCTACACCTTC
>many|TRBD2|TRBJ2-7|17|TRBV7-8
CASSLMRRGGLSDEQYF
TGTGCCAGCAGCCTCATGAGGCGGGGGGGCCTCTCCGACGAGCAGTACTTC